The 26 T cell receptor beta chains reported below all come from one sample, sequenced in a study of identical twins. TCRdb redid the calling of the 5' RACE reads with MiXCR, one entry per CDR3 protein. The sample carries around 280,000 distinct CDR3 sequences, roughly 8.6% recorded once. The same sample was also studied in work on yellow fever vaccine responses in identical twins.

The sample was memory (CD45RO+) T cells sorted from blood. The receptors were sampled from a woman under 30 in good health.

This clonotype was counted between two and nine times. The chain has TRBV5-6 and TRBJ2-7, with 7 bases matching TRBD2. Germline values: CDR1 SGHDT, CDR2 YYEEEE. V lost 4 bases and J lost 3; bases outside the gene matches: 10. This CDR3 has 15 amino acids. The CDR3 here is CASSPVTGGGYEQYF. CDR3 in DNA: TGTGCCAGCAGCCCCGTTACGGGAGGAGGCTACGAGCAGTACTTC. Complete variable domain (other parts from reference TRBV5-6 and TRBJ2-7): DAGVTQSPTHLIKTRGQQVTLRCSPKSGHDTVSWYQQALGQGPQFIFQYYEEEERQRGNFPDRFSGHQFPNYSSELNVNALLLGDSALYLCASSPVTGGGYEQYFGPGTRLTVT.

This clonotype was counted a few times. The DNA of the CDR3 is TGTGCCAGCAGCCAAGTGGGTGGAGAGGGAATGCAGTATTTT. Translation: CASSQVGGEGMQYF. The rearrangement uses TRBV14 and TRBJ2-3; the D gene is possibly TRBD2 (5 bases). This CDR3 is 14 amino acids long. V was pared by 1 base and J by 11 bases, with 16 bases between. Germline V gene data show CDR1 as SGHDN and CDR2 as FVKESK.

This clonotype was observed a handful of times. The chain carries TRBV5-1 and TRBJ1-3; D is perhaps TRBD1 (6 bases). Germline CDR1 is SGHRS and CDR2 is YFSETQ. The length of the CDR3 is 15 residues. Between the trimmed V and J ends, which lost 6 bases and 4 bases, there was a span of 17 bases. This CDR3 reads CASTISGTQGNTIYF. The DNA of the CDR3 is TGCGCCAGCACCATCTCCGGGACACAAGGAAACACCATATATTTT.

This clonotype was seen many times. This chain uses TRBV4-2 with TRBJ2-3; possible D gene TRBD2, 6 bases. This CDR3 has 15 amino acids. Germline V lookup: CDR1 LGHNA, CDR2 YNFKEQ. The V end was cut by 1 base, the J end by 3 bases, with 11 bases between. The CDR3 is CASSQGVLATDTQYF. The CDR3 nucleotides read TGTGCCAGCAGCCAAGGTGTACTAGCTACAGATACGCAGTATTTT.

This clonotype showed up just a few times. The V gene is TRBV19, the J gene TRBJ2-3, with 9 bases lining up with TRBD1. The CDR3 has 14 residues. Germline lookup yields CDR1 LNHDA and CDR2 SQIVND (reference sequence). The junction had 8 bases not matched to a gene; V was cut back by 10 bases and J by 3 bases. DNA of the CDR3: TGTGCCACGCGCCGGGACAGGGTGACAGATACGCAGTATTTT. Its translation is CATRRDRVTDTQYF.

This clonotype has a handful of counts. The chain links TRBV18 to TRBJ2-7; 10 positions match TRBD1. V gave up 5 bases and J gave up 2 bases; unmatched junction bases: 3. Germline-derived CDR1 and CDR2 are KGHSH and LQKENI. The CDR3 covers 14 residues. The CDR3 DNA follows: TGTGCCAGCTCATCGGGACAGGGGCCCTACGAGCAGTACGTC. Its translation is CASSSGQGPYEQYV.

The sample holds a few counts of this clonotype. This sequence joins TRBV6-1 and TRBJ2-2; 8 nucleotides match TRBD1. Looked up from germline, CDR1 is MNHNS and CDR2 is SASEGT. CDR3 length: 16 residues. Trimming took 5 bases from V and 1 from J; bases not matched to a gene: 6. The CDR3 reads CASSRSGGGNTGELFF. The CDR3 bases are TGTGCCAGCAGTCGGTCAGGGGGCGGGAACACCGGGGAGCTGTTTTTT.

This chain links TRBV15 with TRBJ2-5; D is possibly TRBD2 (6 bases). The CDR3 extends over 16 amino acids. Trimming stripped 4 bases from V and 5 bases from J, with 20 bases between. Per the germline V gene, CDR1 is LNHNV and CDR2 is YYDKDF (reference sequence). CDR3 amino acids: CATSTPGAGRGETQYF. The CDR3 DNA reads TGTGCCACCAGCACTCCGGGAGCGGGCCGTGGGGAGACCCAGTACTTC.

This clonotype was counted at least ten times. The V call is TRBV5-1, the J call TRBJ1-1; 9 bases agree with TRBD1. The CDR3 extends over 17 amino acids. CDR1 and CDR2 from the germline V gene are SGHRS and YFSETQ. Trimming at V came to 2 bases and at J to 1 base, leaving 9 bases not matched to a gene. In nucleotides, the CDR3 is TGCGCCAGCAGCTTCGGGACAGGGACCGGGGGGAACACTGAAGCTTTCTTT. As protein: CASSFGTGTGGNTEAFF.

CDR3 sequence reads: CASLSQGRYSNQPQHF. The CDR3 region has the DNA TGTGCCAGCCTGTCCCAGGGCCGGTATAGCAATCAGCCCCAGCATTTT. V and J are TRBV28 and TRBJ1-5; TRBD1 might be the D (5 bases). Trimming cost V 8 bases and J 0 bases, with 17 bases left between them. This CDR3 has 16 amino acids. Looked up from germline, CDR1 is MDHEN and CDR2 is SYDVKM.

The chain is built from TRBV10-1 and TRBJ1-3; possible D gene TRBD1, 5 bases. The CDR3 sequence is 13 residues long. The germline V gene encodes CDR1 WNHNN and CDR2 SYGVQD (reference sequence). Trimming shortened V by 2 bases and J by 6 bases, and 8 bases separated the two germline ends. The CDR3 sequence: CASSEGGENTIYF. DNA for the CDR3: TGCGCCAGCAGTGAGGGGGGAGAAAACACCATATATTTT.

This clonotype has a count of ten or more. The gene calls are TRBV5-1 and TRBJ2-2; 7 bases map to TRBD1. The V gene's germline CDR1 is SGHRS and CDR2 YFSETQ. The CDR3 runs to 16 residues. V was pared by 3 bases and J by 5 bases, with 10 bases of the junction left unmatched. CDR3: CASSSLKGQKTGELFF. CDR3 DNA: TGCGCCAGCAGCTCCCTAAAGGGACAGAAAACCGGGGAGCTGTTTTTT. The whole variable domain, filled in from reference TRBV5-1 and TRBJ2-2, reads KAGVTQTPRYLIKTRGQQVTLSCSPISGHRSVSWYQQTPGQGLQFLFEYFSETQRNKGNFPGRFSGRQFSNSRSEMNVSTLELGDSALYLCASSSLKGQKTGELFFGEGSRLTVL.

V usage is TRBV11-2 and J usage is TRBJ2-7; D possibly corresponds to TRBD1 (6 bases). With 5 bases removed from V and 5 bases from J, the gap between germline ends came to 16 bases. The CDR3 consists of 14 residues. Germline V CDR1 and CDR2: SGHAT, FQNNGV. CDR3 sequence: CASSAVQGSDEQYF. The DNA for the CDR3 is TGTGCCAGCAGCGCAGTCCAGGGGTCTGACGAGCAGTACTTC.

The chain has TRBV12-2 and TRBJ2-7. TRBV12-2 is a recognized pseudogene. This CDR3 is built from 15 residues. The DNA for the CDR3 is TGTGCAAGTCGCTTATGGGGTCGGTCGCTCTACGAGCAGTACTTC. The encoded protein is CASRLWGRSLYEQYF.

This clonotype was seen more than once but under ten times. The chain is built from TRBV2 and TRBJ2-1; 8 bases are shared with TRBD2. V dropped 2 bases and J dropped 7; count of bases not matched to a gene: 7. Per the germline V gene, CDR1 is SNHLY and CDR2 is FYNNEI. There are 15 residues in the CDR3. This CDR3 is CASSESGRVKNEQFF. The CDR3, as DNA: TGTGCCAGCAGTGAAAGCGGGAGAGTTAAGAATGAGCAGTTCTTC.

The chain uses TRBV28 and TRBJ2-1; TRBD2 is a possible D gene (5 bases). Trimming stripped 3 bases from V and 3 bases from J, with 9 bases between. Germline V gene lookup returns CDR1 MDHEN and CDR2 SYDVKM. The CDR3 runs 14 residues. The CDR3 protein is CASSLHEGYNEQFF. Here the CDR3 DNA reads TGTGCCAGCAGTTTGCATGAGGGCTACAATGAGCAGTTCTTC.

Ten or more counts support this clonotype. V is TRBV29-1 and J is TRBJ1-1; D ambiguous. The CDR3 runs to 10 residues. Trimming took 6 bases from V and 4 from J, leaving 6 bases between them. Per the germline V gene, CDR1 is SQVTM and CDR2 is ANQGSEA. The DNA of the CDR3 is TGCAGCGTGAGATCCACTGAAGCTTTCTTT. Translated, it gives CSVRSTEAFF.

J is TRBJ1-6 and V is TRBV28; 9 bases align to TRBD1. The CDR3 spans 15 residues. The J segment lost 13 bases and the V segment lost 3 bases, leaving 10 bases of the junction unmatched. In germline, CDR1 is MDHEN, CDR2 SYDVKM. In DNA, the CDR3 is TGTGCCAGCAGTTTTGGGGGGACAGGGTACGTCCCCCTCCACTTT. Encoded protein: CASSFGGTGYVPLHF.

This clonotype occurred many times. This chain uses TRBV12-3 or TRBV12-4 with TRBJ2-4; no clear D. The V end was cut by 6 bases, the J end by 0 bases, with 12 bases between. This CDR3 has 15 amino acids. DNA for the CDR3: TGTGCCAGCAGGGCCACCGCCGGAGCCAAAAACATTCAGTACTTC. It translates to CASRATAGAKNIQYF.

In its sample, this clonotype was seen many times. The V gene is TRBV5-6, the J gene TRBJ2-1; possible D gene TRBD1, 5 bases. There are 16 residues in the CDR3. The germline V gene encodes CDR1 SGHDT and CDR2 YYEEEE. V lost 0 bases and J 4 bases, leaving 14 bases between the germline ends. CDR3 sequence (DNA): TGTGCCAGCAGCTTGGGGGGTCTGGGGCTATACAATGAGCAGTTCTTC. Translating gives CASSLGGLGLYNEQFF.

This clonotype was seen ten or more times. The chain is built from TRBV12-3 or TRBV12-4 and TRBJ1-5, with 10 positions matching TRBD1. The V segment lost 5 bases and the J segment 6 bases; nucleotides outside the gene matches: 4. The CDR3 totals 14 residues. In DNA, the CDR3 is TGTGCCAGCAGTGCCGGGACAGGGGTTCAGCCCCAGCATTTT. It specifies CASSAGTGVQPQHF.

The chain links TRBV5-6 to TRBJ1-1; TRBD1 matches 9 bases. This CDR3 is built from 13 residues. Germline assignment: CDR1 SGHDT and CDR2 YYEEEE. The ends lost 4 bases at V and 8 bases at J; junction bases unmatched: 6. The CDR3 bases are TGTGCCAGCAGCGTAGGAGGGACAGGGGAAGCTTTCTTT. Translating it yields CASSVGGTGEAFF.

There are many counts of this clonotype. The chain combines TRBV6-1 with TRBJ1-1, with D possibly TRBD1 on 5 matching bases. Germline V lookup: CDR1 MNHNS, CDR2 SASEGT. CDR3 size: 14 residues. The V end lost 3 bases, the J end lost 5 bases, and 13 bases lay between the germline ends. The CDR3 coding sequence is TGTGCCAGCAGTGAGATGGGGGGTCGGACTGAAGCTTTCTTT. It codes for CASSEMGGRTEAFF.

The chain has TRBV4-1 and TRBJ1-5; D perhaps matches TRBD1 (6 bases). The CDR3 is made up of 15 amino acids. The V gene's germline CDR1 is MGHRA and CDR2 YSYEKL. Trimming left V 4 bases short and J 5 bases short, with 15 bases between. The CDR3 DNA reads as TGCGCCAGCAGCCCGAGACGGACAGATCATCAGCCCCAGCATTTT. Translation gives CASSPRRTDHQPQHF.

This clonotype was found many times. V is TRBV24-1 and J is TRBJ2-2; 12 bases agree with TRBD1. The CDR3 has 17 residues. Germline CDR1 reads KGHDR; CDR2 reads SFDVKD. V lost 9 bases to trimming and J lost 3 bases; unmatched junction nucleotides: 10. The CDR3 bases are TGTGCCACCTCGGAAACGGGACAGGGGGCGTACACCGGGGAGCTGTTTTTT. Residues: CATSETGQGAYTGELFF.

This clonotype was picked up a small number of times. The CDR3 reads CASSFVGGRSYNEQFF. CDR3 DNA: TGTGCCAGCAGTTTTGTCGGGGGGAGATCTTACAATGAGCAGTTCTTC. The chain employs TRBV27 and TRBJ2-1; 7 bases map to TRBD2. Germline CDR1 reads MNHEY; CDR2 reads SMNVEV (reference sequence). V shed 3 bases, J shed 4 bases, and the junction held 9 bases outside the gene matches. CDR3 size: 16 residues.